This TCR beta chain was recovered during a study of chemoradiotherapy in HPV16-positive cancers. Study observations and caveats: Candidate HPV-specific clones and E7-related TCR motifs grew in tumor during treatment.

Generated by immunoSEQ multiplex PCR, the TCRdb table keeps only in-frame clones and is missing some. The sample carries about 11,000 clones, 91% recorded once. J gave up 4 bases and V 4 bases, and 4 bases lay outside the gene matches. This CDR3 is built from 13 residues. Germline CDR1 reads SGHRS; CDR2 reads YFSETQ. Concerning this clone itself: Its antigen is currently unknown.

The chain recombines TRBV5-1 with TRBJ1-2; 7 bases match TRBD1. The specimen comprised blood, sampled from a patient who underwent chemoradiotherapy. The receptor comes from a human donor with HPV-associated anogenital cancer. The chain's CDR3 is CASSPGQSYGYTF. CDR3 bases: TGCGCCAGCAGCCCGGGACAGAGCTATGGCTACACCTTC.